This T cell receptor beta chain appears in the sequencing data of a study of T cell changes during pregnancy in multiple sclerosis. V was clipped by 5 bases and J by 5 bases, with 18 bases between them. Germline CDR1 SGHVS, CDR2 FQNEAQ. The CDR3 consists of 15 residues. Some clones are missing from TCRdb's copy, which holds only in-frame ones; the method was immunoSEQ multiplex PCR. The table lists approximately 53,000 clones, 90% to 95% of them singletons, with around 0.4% in the top ten. Here the sequenced sample was CD4+ T cells from peripheral blood mononuclear cells, taken before pregnancy. The V and J genes are TRBV7-8 and TRBJ1-1, with D tentatively TRBD1 (6 bases). The clonotype comes from a female donor with multiple sclerosis, enrolled in a pregnancy study. CDR3 amino acids: CASSPRPGTRTEAFF. The DNA of the CDR3 is TGTGCCAGCAGCCCCCGCCCCGGGACAAGGACTGAAGCTTTCTTT.